The TCR beta chain described here comes from a study of cytomegalovirus exposure and HLA in healthy donors. Germline CDR1 and CDR2: SNHLY and FYNNEI. The CDR3 consists of 17 residues. V shed 0 bases, J shed 6 bases, and the junction held 12 bases outside the gene matches. PCR employed 60 Vbeta and 13 Jbeta primers. The table came from immunoSEQ multiplex PCR; TCRdb's copy has only in-frame clones and leaves some out. The sample records 200,000 to 250,000 clones, approximately 88% being singletons. Material for sequencing was PBMCs. The chain couples TRBV2 to TRBJ1-2, with 8 bases that match TRBD1. This clonotype was sampled from a boy aged 2 to 10 in good health and CMV-seronegative. CDR3 nucleotide sequence: TGTGCCAGCAGTGAAGCGACAGGGGCCATGATTCTTCATGGCTACACCTTC. It yields the protein CASSEATGAMILHGYTF.